These 5 T cell receptor beta chains share one sample of origin, sequenced in a study of CD8+CD57+ T cells in acquired aplastic anemia. Profiling of TCR beta VDJ combinations and CDR3 sequences used genomic DNA as template. TCRdb passed the reads through MiXCR, listing each CDR3 protein once. The sample records roughly 260,000 distinct CDR3 sequences, 47% being singletons. Whoever was chosen for sequencing had shown CD8+CD57+ cell expansion by flow cytometry. Sequencing input: sorted CD4+, CD8+, or CD8+CD57+ T cells (not recorded which) from PBMCs. These receptors originate from a human donor with aplastic anemia.

This clonotype occurred many times. The CDR3 loop reads CASSTGSQPSGEQYF. The DNA of the CDR3 is TGTGCCAGCAGCACAGGGAGTCAGCCGTCGGGGGAGCAGTACTTC. The chain couples TRBV5-6 to TRBJ2-7, with D possibly TRBD1 on 6 matching bases. Trimming pared 4 bases from V and 7 bases from J, leaving 21 bases between. CDR3 length: 15 amino acids. Germline assignment: CDR1 SGHDT and CDR2 YYEEEE. Together with reference TRBV5-6 and TRBJ2-7, the CDR3 gives the full variable domain: DAGVTQSPTHLIKTRGQQVTLRCSPKSGHDTVSWYQQALGQGPQFIFQYYEEEERQRGNFPDRFSGHQFPNYSSELNVNALLLGDSALYLCASSTGSQPSGEQYFGPGTRLTVT.

This clonotype was seen at least ten times. V and J are TRBV7-9 and TRBJ2-7; D may be TRBD1 (6 bases). This CDR3 region has 13 residues. In germline, CDR1 is SEHNR, CDR2 FQNEAQ (reference sequence). Deletions cut 5 bases from V and 2 bases from J, with 10 bases between. CDR3: CASSAGTTYEQYF. CDR3 in DNA: TGTGCCAGCAGCGCTGGGACAACCTACGAGCAGTACTTC.

This chain links TRBV15 with TRBJ2-2; 7 nucleotides align to TRBD1. This CDR3 spans 15 amino acids. CDR1 is LNHNV and CDR2 is YYDKDF in the germline V gene (reference sequence). V lost 5 bases and J lost 2; bases outside the gene matches: 5. CDR3 sequence: CATSLGTANTGELFF. For the CDR3, the DNA is TGTGCCACCAGCCTAGGGACAGCCAACACCGGGGAGCTGTTTTTT.

CDR3 residues: CASSQVLGVTEAFF. The DNA of the CDR3 is TGCGCCAGCAGCCAAGTACTTGGGGTCACTGAAGCTTTCTTT. The rearrangement uses TRBV4-3 and TRBJ1-1; no clear D. The germline V gene encodes CDR1 LGHNA and CDR2 YSLEER. V lost 1 base, J lost 4 bases, and 10 bases lay in between. The CDR3 loop spans 14 amino acids.

The chain uses TRBV5-5 and TRBJ2-3; D call uncertain. Trimming removed 0 bases at V and 11 bases at J, with 16 bases between. CDR3 length: 14 residues. Germline loops: CDR1 SGHKS, CDR2 YYEKEE (reference sequence). The CDR3 DNA follows: TGTGCCAGCAGCTTGGTCCCGAGCTCCAATGAGCAGTATTTT. It encodes CASSLVPSSNEQYF.